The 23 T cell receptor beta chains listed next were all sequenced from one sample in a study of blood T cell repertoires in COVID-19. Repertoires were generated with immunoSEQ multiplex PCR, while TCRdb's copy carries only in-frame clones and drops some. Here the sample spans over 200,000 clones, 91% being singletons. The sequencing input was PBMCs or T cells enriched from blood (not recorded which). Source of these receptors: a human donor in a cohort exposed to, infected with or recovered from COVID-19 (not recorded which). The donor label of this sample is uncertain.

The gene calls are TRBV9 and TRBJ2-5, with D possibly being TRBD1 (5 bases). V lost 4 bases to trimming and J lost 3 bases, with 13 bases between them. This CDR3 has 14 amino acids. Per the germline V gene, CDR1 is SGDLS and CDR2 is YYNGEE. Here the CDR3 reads CASSPGWVEETQYF. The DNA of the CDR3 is TGTGCCAGCAGCCCAGGGTGGGTAGAAGAGACCCAGTACTTC.

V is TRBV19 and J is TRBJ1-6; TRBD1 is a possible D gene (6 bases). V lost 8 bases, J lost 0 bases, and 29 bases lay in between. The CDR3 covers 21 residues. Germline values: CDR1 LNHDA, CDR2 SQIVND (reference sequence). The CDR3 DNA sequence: TGTGCCAGTCGGCAGGGGTCACTGGACAGTCGAAGAAGCTCCTATAATTCACCCCTCCACTTT. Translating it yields CASRQGSLDSRRSSYNSPLHF.

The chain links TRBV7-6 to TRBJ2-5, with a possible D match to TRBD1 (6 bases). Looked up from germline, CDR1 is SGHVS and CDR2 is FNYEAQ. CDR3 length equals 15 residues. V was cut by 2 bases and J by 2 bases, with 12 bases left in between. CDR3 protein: CASSLTGTPQETQYF. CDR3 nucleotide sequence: TGTGCCAGCAGCTTAACCGGGACACCTCAAGAGACCCAGTACTTC.

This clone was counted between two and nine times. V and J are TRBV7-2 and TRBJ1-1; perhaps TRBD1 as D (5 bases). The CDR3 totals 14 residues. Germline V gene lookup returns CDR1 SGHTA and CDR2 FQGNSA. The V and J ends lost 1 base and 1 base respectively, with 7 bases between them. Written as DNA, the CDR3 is TGTGCCAGCAGCTTAGGCAGGGAGAACACTGAAGCTTTCTTT. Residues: CASSLGRENTEAFF.

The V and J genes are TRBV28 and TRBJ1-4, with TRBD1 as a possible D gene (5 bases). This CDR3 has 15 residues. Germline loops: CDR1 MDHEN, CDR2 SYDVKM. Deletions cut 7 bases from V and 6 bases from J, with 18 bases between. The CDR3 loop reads CASTPGVGVDEKLFF. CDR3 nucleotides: TGTGCCAGCACCCCGGGAGTGGGGGTCGATGAAAAACTGTTTTTT.

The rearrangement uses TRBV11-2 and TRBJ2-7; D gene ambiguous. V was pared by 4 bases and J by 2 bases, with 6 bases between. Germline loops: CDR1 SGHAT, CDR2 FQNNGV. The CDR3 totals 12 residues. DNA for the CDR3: TGTGCCAGCAGCTCCGAGACCTACGAGCAGTACTTC. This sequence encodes CASSSETYEQYF. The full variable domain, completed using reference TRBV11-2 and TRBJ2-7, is EAGVAQSPRYKIIEKRQSVAFWCNPISGHATLYWYQQILGQGPKLLIQFQNNGVVDDSQLPKDRFSAERLKGVDSTLKIQPAKLEDSAVYLCASSSETYEQYFGPGTRLTVT.

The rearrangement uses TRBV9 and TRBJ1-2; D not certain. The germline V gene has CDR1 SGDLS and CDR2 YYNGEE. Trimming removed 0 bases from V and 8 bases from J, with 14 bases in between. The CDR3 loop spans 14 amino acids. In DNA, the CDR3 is TGTGCCAGCAGCGTAGGGACGGAGGGCTGGGGCTACACCTTC. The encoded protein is CASSVGTEGWGYTF.

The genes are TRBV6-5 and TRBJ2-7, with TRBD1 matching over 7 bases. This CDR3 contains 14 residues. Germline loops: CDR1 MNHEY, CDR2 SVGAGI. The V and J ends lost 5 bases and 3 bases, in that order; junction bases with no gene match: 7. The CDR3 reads CASSPRTGFYEQYF. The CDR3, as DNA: TGTGCCAGCAGTCCCCGGACAGGTTTCTACGAGCAGTACTTC.

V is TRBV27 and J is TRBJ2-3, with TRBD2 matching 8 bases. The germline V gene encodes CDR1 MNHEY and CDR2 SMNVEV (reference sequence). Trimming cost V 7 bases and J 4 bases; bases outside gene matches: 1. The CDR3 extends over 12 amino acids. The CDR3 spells CASMRGADTQYF. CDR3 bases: TGTGCCAGCATGCGGGGGGCAGATACGCAGTATTTT.

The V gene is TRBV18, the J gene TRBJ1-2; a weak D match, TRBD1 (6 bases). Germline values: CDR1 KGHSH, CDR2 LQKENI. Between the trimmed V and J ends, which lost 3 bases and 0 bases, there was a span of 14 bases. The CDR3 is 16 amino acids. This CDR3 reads CASSPEDRTSNYGYTF. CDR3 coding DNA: TGTGCCAGCTCACCTGAGGACAGAACTTCTAACTATGGCTACACCTTC.

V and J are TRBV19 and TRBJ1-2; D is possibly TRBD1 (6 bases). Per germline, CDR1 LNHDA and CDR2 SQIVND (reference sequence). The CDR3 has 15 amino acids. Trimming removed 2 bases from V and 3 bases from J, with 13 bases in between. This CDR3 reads CASSIQAGVDYGYTF. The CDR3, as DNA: TGTGCCAGTAGTATACAGGCAGGGGTGGACTATGGCTACACCTTC.

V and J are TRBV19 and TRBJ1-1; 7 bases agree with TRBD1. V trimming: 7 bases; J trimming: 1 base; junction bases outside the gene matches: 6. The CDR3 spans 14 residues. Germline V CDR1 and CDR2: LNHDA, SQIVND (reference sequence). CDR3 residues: CASTDGTENTEAFF. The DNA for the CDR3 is TGTGCCAGTACCGACGGGACAGAGAACACTGAAGCTTTCTTT.

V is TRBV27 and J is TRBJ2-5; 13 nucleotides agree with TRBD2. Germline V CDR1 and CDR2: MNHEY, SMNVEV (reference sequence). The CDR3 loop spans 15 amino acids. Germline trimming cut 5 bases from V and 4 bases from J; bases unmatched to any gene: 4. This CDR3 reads CASSVTSGRTETQYF. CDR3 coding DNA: TGTGCCAGCAGTGTGACTAGCGGGAGGACAGAGACCCAGTACTTC.

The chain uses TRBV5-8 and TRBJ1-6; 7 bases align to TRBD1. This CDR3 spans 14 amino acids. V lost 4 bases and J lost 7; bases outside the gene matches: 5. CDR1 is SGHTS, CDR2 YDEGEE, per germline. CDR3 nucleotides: TGTGCCAGCAGCCCCTGGACAGGCAATTCACCCCTCCACTTT. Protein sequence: CASSPWTGNSPLHF.

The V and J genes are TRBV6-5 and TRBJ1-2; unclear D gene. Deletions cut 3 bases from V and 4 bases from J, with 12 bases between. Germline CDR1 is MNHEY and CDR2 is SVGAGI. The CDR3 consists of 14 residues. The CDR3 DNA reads TGTGCCAGCAGTTATTCAACGGCTAGCTATGGCTACACCTTC. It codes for CASSYSTASYGYTF.

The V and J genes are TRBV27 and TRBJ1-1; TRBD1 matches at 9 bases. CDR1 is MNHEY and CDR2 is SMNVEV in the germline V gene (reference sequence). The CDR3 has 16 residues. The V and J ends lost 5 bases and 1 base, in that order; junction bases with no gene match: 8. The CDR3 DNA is TGTGCCAGCAGTCTGCTCGGGACAGGGAGGAACACTGAAGCTTTCTTT. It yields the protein CASSLLGTGRNTEAFF.

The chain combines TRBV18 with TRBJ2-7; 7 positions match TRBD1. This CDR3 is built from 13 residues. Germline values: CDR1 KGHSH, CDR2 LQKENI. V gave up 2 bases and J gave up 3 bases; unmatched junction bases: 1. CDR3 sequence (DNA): TGTGCCAGCTCACCAAGGGACAGCTACGAGCAGTACTTC. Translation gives CASSPRDSYEQYF.

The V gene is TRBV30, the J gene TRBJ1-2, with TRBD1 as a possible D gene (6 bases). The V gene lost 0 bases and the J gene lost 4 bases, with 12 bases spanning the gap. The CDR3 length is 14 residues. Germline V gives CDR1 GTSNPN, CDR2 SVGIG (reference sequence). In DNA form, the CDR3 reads TGTGCCTGGAGTGTACCGGGGGGGGCCTATGGCTACACCTTC. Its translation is CAWSVPGGAYGYTF.

This CDR3 is CASSLYRGSNTEAFF. CDR3 coding DNA: TGCGCCAGCAGCCTTTACAGGGGATCGAACACTGAAGCTTTCTTT. The chain is built from TRBV4-3 and TRBJ1-1; 7 bases map to TRBD1. This CDR3 region has 15 residues. In germline, CDR1 is LGHNA, CDR2 YSLEER. V lost 4 bases to trimming and J lost 1 base; unmatched junction nucleotides: 6.

CDR3 residues: CASADRGLGEKLFF. The CDR3 DNA reads as TGTGCCAGCGCCGACAGGGGTTTGGGTGAAAAACTGTTTTTT. The chain uses TRBV6-5 and TRBJ1-4, with 8 bases fitting TRBD1. The junction had 9 bases not matched to a gene; V was cut back by 8 bases and J by 7 bases. CDR3 length: 14 residues. Germline lookup yields CDR1 MNHEY and CDR2 SVGAGI.

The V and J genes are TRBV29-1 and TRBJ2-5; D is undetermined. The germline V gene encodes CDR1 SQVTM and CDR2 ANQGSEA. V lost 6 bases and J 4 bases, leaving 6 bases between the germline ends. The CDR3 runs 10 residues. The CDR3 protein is CSVLGETQYF. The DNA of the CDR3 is TGCAGCGTCCTCGGAGAGACCCAGTACTTC.

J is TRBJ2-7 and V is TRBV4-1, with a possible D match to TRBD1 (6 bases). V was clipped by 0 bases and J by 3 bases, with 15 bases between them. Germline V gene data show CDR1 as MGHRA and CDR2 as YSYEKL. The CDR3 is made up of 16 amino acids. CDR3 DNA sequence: TGCGCCAGCAGCCAAGAAGCGGACAGCCGATACTACGAGCAGTACTTC. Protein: CASSQEADSRYYEQYF.

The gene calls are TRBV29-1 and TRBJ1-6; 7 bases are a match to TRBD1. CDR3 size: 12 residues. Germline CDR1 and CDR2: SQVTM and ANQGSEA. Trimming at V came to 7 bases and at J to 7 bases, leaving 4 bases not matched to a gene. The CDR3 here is CSAGDSNSPLHF. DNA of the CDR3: TGCAGCGCTGGGGACAGCAATTCACCCCTCCACTTT.